This TCR beta chain is from a study of cytomegalovirus exposure and HLA in healthy donors. Study-wide context: Unique TCRs from HLA-typed donors, 65 million to 85 million of them, were held in an early data release.

The junction had 7 bases not matched to a gene; V was cut back by 3 bases and J by 0 bases. Germline CDR1 is SGDLS and CDR2 is YYNGEE. The CDR3 loop spans 16 amino acids. PCR employed 60 Vbeta and 13 Jbeta primers. The data were produced by immunoSEQ multiplex PCR, yet TCRdb's version contains in-frame clones alone and is incomplete. The sample has tens of thousands of clones, roughly 77% seen once. The sequenced sample was PBMCs. This chain links TRBV9 with TRBJ2-3; 7 bases align to TRBD2. The sequence was obtained from a woman aged 40 to 50 in good health and CMV-seropositive. In nucleotides, the CDR3 is TGTGCCAGCAGCGGGCTTGGGGGGGGTAGCACAGATACGCAGTATTTT. It codes for CASSGLGGGSTDTQYF.